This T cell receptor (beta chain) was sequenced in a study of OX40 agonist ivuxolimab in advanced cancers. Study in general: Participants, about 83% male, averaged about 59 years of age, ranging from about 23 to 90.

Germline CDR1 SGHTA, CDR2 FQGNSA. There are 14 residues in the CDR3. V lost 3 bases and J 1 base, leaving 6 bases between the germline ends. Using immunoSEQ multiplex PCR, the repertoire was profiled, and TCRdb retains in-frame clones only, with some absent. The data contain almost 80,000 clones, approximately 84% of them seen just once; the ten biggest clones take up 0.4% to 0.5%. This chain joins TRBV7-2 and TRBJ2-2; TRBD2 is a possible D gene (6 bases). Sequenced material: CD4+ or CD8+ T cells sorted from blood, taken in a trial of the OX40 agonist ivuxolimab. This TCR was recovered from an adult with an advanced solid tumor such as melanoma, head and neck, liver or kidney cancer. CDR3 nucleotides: TGTGCCAGCAGCTTCGGGGGGAACACCGGGGAGCTGTTTTTT. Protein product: CASSFGGNTGELFF.